A single T cell receptor beta chain is shown here with its context. Treatment of the sample: around 19 received Ad26.COV2.S at low or high dose, single or two shots; 5 received placebo; per-sample allocation not given. Following the first vaccine or placebo injection, samples were taken on day 63. The donor's status was that of an adult aged 18-55 years in Boston. The sample belongs to a study of Ad26.COV2.S vaccination and SARS-CoV-2 variants. Per the germline V gene, CDR1 is SGHTA and CDR2 is FQGNSA. The CDR3 extends over 14 amino acids. V was shortened by 1 base and J by 4 bases, with 8 bases between the two germline ends. Sequencing used immunoSEQ multiplex PCR; TCRdb keeps in-frame clones, though not all of them. The sample contains about 450,000 clones, 75% to 90% of which appear only once.

This chain links TRBV7-2 with TRBJ1-3; D is undetermined. The TCR sequence derives from a person between 18 and 65 years old who received the Ad26.COV2.S COVID-19 vaccine or a placebo. Sample: peripheral blood, taken in a trial of Ad26.COV2.S vaccine versus placebo. The CDR3 is CASSLVSGGNTIYF. CDR3 DNA sequence: TGTGCCAGCAGCTTAGTTTCTGGGGGAAACACCATATATTTT.